This T cell receptor beta chain appears in the sequencing data of a study of T cell responses to AZD1222 COVID-19 vaccine. Whole-study findings and limits: Sampled repertoires all dated from after the peak T cell response. White British people made up most donors, females outnumbered males, and clonal diversity was possibly underestimated.

Libraries were prepared by immunoSEQ multiplex PCR; TCRdb keeps only in-frame clonotypes and omits some of them. The sample shows roughly 110,000 clones, approximately 87% of them seen only once. V was clipped by 6 bases and J by 4 bases, with 12 bases between them. This CDR3 spans 13 amino acids. On this clone itself: Its specificity is not known.

The chain uses TRBV12-3 or TRBV12-4 and TRBJ1-1, with D unresolved. The TCR sequence derives from an adult in good health. Sequenced here: peripheral blood, sampled on day 0 of AZD1222 vaccination. The CDR3 sequence is CASSYASRTEAFF. Written as DNA, the CDR3 is TGTGCCAGCAGCTACGCGTCGCGCACTGAAGCTTTCTTT.